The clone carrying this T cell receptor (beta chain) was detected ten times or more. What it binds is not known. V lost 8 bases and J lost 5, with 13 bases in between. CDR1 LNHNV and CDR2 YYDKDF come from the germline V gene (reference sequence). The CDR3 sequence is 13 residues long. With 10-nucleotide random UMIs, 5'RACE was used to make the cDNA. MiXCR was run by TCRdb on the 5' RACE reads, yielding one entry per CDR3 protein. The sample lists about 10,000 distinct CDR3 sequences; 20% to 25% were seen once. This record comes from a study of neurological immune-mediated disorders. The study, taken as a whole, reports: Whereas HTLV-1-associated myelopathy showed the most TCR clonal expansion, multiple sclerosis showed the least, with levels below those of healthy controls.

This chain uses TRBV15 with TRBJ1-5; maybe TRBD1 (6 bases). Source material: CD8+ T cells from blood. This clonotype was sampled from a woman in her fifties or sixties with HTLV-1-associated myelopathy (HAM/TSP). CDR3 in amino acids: CATRRDTDQPQHF. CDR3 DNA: TGTGCCACCCGCCGGGACACAGATCAGCCCCAGCATTTT.